A single sample is the source of the 3 T cell receptor beta chains below, sequenced in a study of cytomegalovirus exposure and HLA in healthy donors listed by TCRdb under 2017. The receptor library was made with the immunoSEQ multiplex PCR assay. A mixture of 60 forward primers for TCR Vbeta segments and 13 reverse primers for TCR Jbeta segments was used in the multiplex PCR. The source is immuneACCESS, and TCRdb retained only in-frame sequences with V and J called. Part of the clones is not carried over; for the studies checked, unresolved V genes explain less than half of this, and the remainder is unexplained. This sample has over 120,000 clones in its table, and approximately 80% of those were observed once. The ten largest clones add up to approximately 3.8% of the sample. Material: PBMCs. These receptors were taken from a male donor in good health and CMV-seronegative.

The chain recombines TRBV21-1 with TRBJ2-3; TRBD2 was called by the table and not checked on the DNA. TRBV21-1 is marked as a pseudogene. The CDR3 sequence is 17 residues long. The CDR3 DNA follows: TGTGCCACCCAAGGGGAGCGGGAGGAACCTAGCACAGATACGCAGTATTTT. It codes for CATQGEREEPSTDTQYF.

The chain links TRBV30 to TRBJ1-5; D gene uncertain. This CDR3 comprises 13 residues. The V gene lost 3 bases and the J gene lost 4 bases, with 10 bases spanning the gap. Germline-derived CDR1 and CDR2 are GTSNPN and SVGIG (reference sequence). The CDR3 DNA sequence: TGTGCCTGGAGCTTTGGCCCAAATCAGCCCCAGCATTTT. Translated: CAWSFGPNQPQHF. Full variable domain (missing parts from reference TRBV30 and TRBJ1-5): SQTIHQWPATLVQPVGSPLSLECTVEGTSNPNLYWYRQAAGRGLQLLFYSVGIGQISSEVPQNLSASRPQDRQFILSSKKLLLSDSGFYLCAWSFGPNQPQHFGDGTRLSIL.

This sequence joins TRBV7-6 and TRBJ2-7; D is possibly TRBD2 (5 bases). V was clipped by 1 base and J by 5 bases, with 12 bases between them. Germline V gives CDR1 SGHVS, CDR2 FNYEAQ. This CDR3 is 14 amino acids long. CDR3 nucleotides: TGTGCCAGCAGCTTAGGACGGGGTTGGGACGAGCAGTACTTC. It specifies CASSLGRGWDEQYF.